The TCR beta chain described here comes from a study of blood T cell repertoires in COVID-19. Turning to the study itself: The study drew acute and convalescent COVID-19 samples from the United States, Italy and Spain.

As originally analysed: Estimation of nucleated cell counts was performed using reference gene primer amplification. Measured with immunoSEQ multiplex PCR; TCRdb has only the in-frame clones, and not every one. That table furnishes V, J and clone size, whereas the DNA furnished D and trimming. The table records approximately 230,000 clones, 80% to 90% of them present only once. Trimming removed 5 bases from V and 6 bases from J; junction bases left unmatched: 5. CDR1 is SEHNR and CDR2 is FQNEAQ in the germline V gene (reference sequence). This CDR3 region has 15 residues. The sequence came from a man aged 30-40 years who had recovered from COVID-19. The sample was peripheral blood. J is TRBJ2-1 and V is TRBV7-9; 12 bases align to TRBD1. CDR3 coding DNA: TGTGCCAGCAGCCCCGGGACAGGGGGCTTCAATGAGCAGTTCTTC. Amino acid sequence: CASSPGTGGFNEQFF. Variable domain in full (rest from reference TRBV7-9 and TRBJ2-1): DTGVSQNPRHKITKRGQNVTFRCDPISEHNRLYWYRQTLGQGPEFLTYFQNEAQLEKSRLLSDRFSAERPKGSFSTLEIQRTEQGDSAMYLCASSPGTGGFNEQFFGPGTRLTVL.